The T cell receptor beta chain described here comes from a study of cytomegalovirus exposure and HLA in healthy donors. CDR1 is SEHNR and CDR2 is FQNEAQ in the germline V gene (reference sequence). V lost 5 bases to trimming and J lost 0 bases, with 7 bases between them. The CDR3 spans 14 residues. PCR employed 60 Vbeta and 13 Jbeta primers. Sequencing used immunoSEQ multiplex PCR; TCRdb keeps in-frame clones, though not all of them. The sample gives about 150,000 clones, 65% to 75% of which show up once; about 4.5% is in the top ten. Healthy bone marrow donors made up the donor group. To note about this clone: The antigen is not known.

General study results and limits: Analyses of presence/absence relied on an assumption of roughly uniform sequencing depth across donors.

The sample was PBMCs. The TCR sequence derives from a man aged 55-75 years in good health and CMV-seronegative. The chain links TRBV7-9 to TRBJ1-4; D remains unclear. The CDR3 spells CASSLKTTNEKLFF. CDR3 coding DNA: TGTGCCAGCAGCCTTAAAACAACTAATGAAAAACTGTTTTTT.